This T cell receptor beta chain derives from a study of human T cells and chemical hapten exposure (dated by TCRdb to the early 2020s). For the study in its entirety: For sensitization, 2% DPC in acetone was applied to a 2 cm by 2 cm area of upper inner arm skin. Throughout the roughly 24-week study period, patients were also given weekly therapeutic DPC doses on the scalp. Patch testing on the upper back used Finn chambers containing 0.01% DPC, with scoring done after 6 days according to International Contact Dermatitis Research Group standards. The patient cohort, mostly female, included alopecia areata with under or over 50% scalp involvement, alopecia totalis and alopecia universalis. Libraries were pooled for sequencing, and per-sample TCR yields varied mainly because of small differences in library volumes within the pool. Peripheral blood TCR repertoire changes were tracked in vivo in alopecia patients during primary and secondary sensitization to the hapten diphenylcyclopropenone (DPC). Blood was sampled from patients pre-sensitization (week 0) and at 2, 6 and about 24 weeks after DPC sensitization. Around 30 alopecia patients provided blood for TCR sequencing at one to four time points (pre-sensitization, 2, 6 and 24 weeks).

V and J lose 0 bases and 2 bases, and a span of 6 bases separates them. For CDR1 and CDR2, the germline V gene lists SGDLS and YYNGEE. The CDR3, cysteine through phenylalanine, is 14 amino acids long. Kept here is only the CDR3 DNA, which spans 42 bases and is read in frame from base 1. As for this clonotype: Which antigen it targets is not known. Qualities for individual bases were not recorded, and no much larger clone is one base off.

The time point label corresponds to: patch test 2, 6 weeks after DPC sensitization. According to the study, the label for this sample's treatment or condition signals: therapeutic diphenylcyclopropenone sensitization with weekly scalp DPC. At each patch-test visit, blood was drawn before the patch test was applied. Eligible patients were aged 18 to 70, diagnosed with alopecia, deemed suitable for DPC therapy, and excluded if pregnant. Total RNA was isolated from unfractionated whole blood collected in Tempus Blood RNA tubes. Receptor amplification or capture employed RACE. Sequencing used a NextSeq 500. During library preparation, unique molecular identifiers were attached to individual cDNA molecules so that TCRs could be counted in a quantitative, reproducible way. Both TCR alpha and TCR beta chains were sequenced from each blood RNA sample. In the authors' own workflow: A median of around 96,000 TCRs per sample was observed, with a range of roughly 20,000 to 700,000. The Decombinator software suite was used to annotate the V, J and CDR3 of the TCR reads. For the PS versus PT1 abundance plots, all samples were subsampled to the same number of TCRs (28,000). TCRs were defined as expanded if absent before sensitization and observed at least eight times at the 2-week time point. Using fastp trimming at Q25 and MiXCR clonotype assembly, TCRdb reanalyzed the public sequencing data and kept in-frame beta chains. Duplicate CDR3 protein sequences are folded into a single record with the most common DNA and genes. These V and J calls derive from TCRdb rather than the authors' analysis. The sample table records approximately 120,000 distinct CDR3 sequences; 9% to 9.5% of these occur just once. Approximately 3% of the sample rests with the top ten.

General study outcomes and caveats: Repeated subsampling changed both the strength of the expansion versus patch-test correlation and the threshold at which the correlation became significant. DPC sensitization did not change how many TCRs were above 1 in 1000 frequency, and no evidence was found of alterations in global repertoire structure. Because all patients had alopecia, a presumed autoimmune disease, the immune response of the patients might differ from that of healthy individuals. Expanded TCRs formed significantly more large CDR3 similarity clusters than pre-sensitization or healthy control sets, consistent with antigen-driven responses. A positive correlation was found between the number of PT1 expanded TCRs and patch test score, with significance reached at thresholds 8, 16 and 32 but not 4.

The chain employs TRBV9 and TRBJ2-1; no D gene call is confident. This TCR came from a woman aged 40 to 55 with alopecia areata. Some clones in this sample may be carry-over from other donors' samples. This specimen consisted of whole blood, obtained in connection with sensitization to the hapten diphenylcyclopropenone (DPC). The DNA sequence is TGTGCCAGCAGCGTAGGGAACCCCTACAATGAGCAGTTCTTC. Translated, it gives CASSVGNPYNEQFF.